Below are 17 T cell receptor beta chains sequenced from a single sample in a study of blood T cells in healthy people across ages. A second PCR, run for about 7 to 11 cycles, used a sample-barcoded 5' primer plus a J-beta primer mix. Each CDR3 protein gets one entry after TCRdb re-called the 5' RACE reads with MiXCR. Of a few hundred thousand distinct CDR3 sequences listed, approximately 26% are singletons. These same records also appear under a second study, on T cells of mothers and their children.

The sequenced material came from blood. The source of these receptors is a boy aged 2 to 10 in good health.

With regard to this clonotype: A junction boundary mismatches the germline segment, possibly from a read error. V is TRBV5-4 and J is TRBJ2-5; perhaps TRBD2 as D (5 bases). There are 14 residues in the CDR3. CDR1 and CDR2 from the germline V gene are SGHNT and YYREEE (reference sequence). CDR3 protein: CASSLVPSQETQCF. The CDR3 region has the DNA TGTGCCAGCAGCTTGGTTCCTAGCCAAGAGACCCAGTGCTTC.

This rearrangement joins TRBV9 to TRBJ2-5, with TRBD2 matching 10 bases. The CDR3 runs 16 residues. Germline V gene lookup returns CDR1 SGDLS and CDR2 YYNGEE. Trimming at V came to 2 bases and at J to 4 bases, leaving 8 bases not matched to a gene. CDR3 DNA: TGTGCCAGCAGCGTGGCAGCGGGGGGGCCTCCAGAGACCCAGTACTTC. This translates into CASSVAAGGPPETQYF.

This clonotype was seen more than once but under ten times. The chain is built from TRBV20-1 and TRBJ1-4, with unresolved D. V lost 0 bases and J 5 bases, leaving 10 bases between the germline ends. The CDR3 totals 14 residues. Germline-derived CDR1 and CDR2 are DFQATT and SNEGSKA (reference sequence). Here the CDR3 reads CSARDQEMNEKLFF. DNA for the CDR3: TGCAGTGCTAGAGATCAGGAGATGAATGAAAAACTGTTTTTT.

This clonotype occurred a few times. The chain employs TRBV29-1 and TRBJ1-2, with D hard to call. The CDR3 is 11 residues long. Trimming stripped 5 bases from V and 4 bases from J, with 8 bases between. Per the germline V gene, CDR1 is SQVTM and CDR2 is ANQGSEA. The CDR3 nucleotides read TGCAGCGTTCACGGAGGCTATGGCTACACCTTC. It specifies CSVHGGYGYTF.

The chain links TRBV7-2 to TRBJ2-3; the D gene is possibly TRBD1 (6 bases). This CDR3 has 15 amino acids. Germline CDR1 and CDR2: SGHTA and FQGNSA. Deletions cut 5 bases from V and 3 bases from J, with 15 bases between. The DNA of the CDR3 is TGTGCCAGCAGCCCGCGATGGGGGCGGACAGATACGCAGTATTTT. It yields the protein CASSPRWGRTDTQYF. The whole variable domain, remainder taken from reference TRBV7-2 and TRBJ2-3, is GAGVSQSPSNKVTEKGKDVELRCDPISGHTALYWYRQSLGQGLEFLIYFQGNSAPDKSGLPSDRFSAERTGGSVSTLTIQRTQQEDSAVYLCASSPRWGRTDTQYFGPGTRLTVL.

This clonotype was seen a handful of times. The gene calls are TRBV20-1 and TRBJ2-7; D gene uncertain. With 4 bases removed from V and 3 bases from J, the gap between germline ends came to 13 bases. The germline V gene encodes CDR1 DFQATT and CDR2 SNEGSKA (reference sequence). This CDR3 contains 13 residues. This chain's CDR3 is CSATGRLVYEQYF. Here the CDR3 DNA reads TGCAGTGCTACGGGCAGGCTAGTCTACGAGCAGTACTTC.

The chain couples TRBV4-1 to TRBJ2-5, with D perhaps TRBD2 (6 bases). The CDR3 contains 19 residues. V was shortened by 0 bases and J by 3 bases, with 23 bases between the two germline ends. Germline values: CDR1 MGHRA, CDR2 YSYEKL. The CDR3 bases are TGCGCCAGCAGCCAAGATCCTCAAAAGGGGACTGGACATGAAGAGACCCAGTACTTC. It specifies CASSQDPQKGTGHEETQYF.

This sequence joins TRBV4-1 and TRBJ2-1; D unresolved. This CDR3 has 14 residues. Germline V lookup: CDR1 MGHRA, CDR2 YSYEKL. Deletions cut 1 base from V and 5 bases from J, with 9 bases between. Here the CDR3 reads CASSQVDINNEQFF. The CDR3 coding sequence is TGCGCCAGCAGCCAAGTAGACATCAACAATGAGCAGTTCTTC.

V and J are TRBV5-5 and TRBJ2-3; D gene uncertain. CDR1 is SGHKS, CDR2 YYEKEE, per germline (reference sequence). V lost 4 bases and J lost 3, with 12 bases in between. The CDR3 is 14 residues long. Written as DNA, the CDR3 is TGTGCCAGCAGCCCGACCGAGTGGACAGATACGCAGTATTTT. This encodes CASSPTEWTDTQYF. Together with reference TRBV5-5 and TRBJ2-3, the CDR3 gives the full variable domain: DAGVTQSPTHLIKTRGQQVTLRCSPISGHKSVSWYQQVLGQGPQFIFQYYEKEERGRGNFPDRFSARQFPNYSSELNVNALLLGDSALYLCASSPTEWTDTQYFGPGTRLTVL.

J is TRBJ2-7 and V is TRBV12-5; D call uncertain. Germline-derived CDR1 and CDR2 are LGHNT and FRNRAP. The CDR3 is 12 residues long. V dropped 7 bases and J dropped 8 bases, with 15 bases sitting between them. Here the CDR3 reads CASALSGSQQYF. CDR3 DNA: TGTGCTAGTGCTCTCTCTGGGTCTCAGCAGTACTTC.

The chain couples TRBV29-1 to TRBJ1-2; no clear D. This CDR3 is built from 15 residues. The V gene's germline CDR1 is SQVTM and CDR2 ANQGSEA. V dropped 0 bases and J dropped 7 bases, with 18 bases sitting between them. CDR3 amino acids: CSVEDLPERAAGYTF. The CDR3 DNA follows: TGCAGCGTTGAAGATCTTCCGGAGAGGGCGGCTGGCTACACCTTC.

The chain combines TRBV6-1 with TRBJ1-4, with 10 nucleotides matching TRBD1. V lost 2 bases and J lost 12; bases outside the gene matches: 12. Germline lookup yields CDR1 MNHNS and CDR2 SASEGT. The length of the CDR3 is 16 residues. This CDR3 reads CASSEIATGGWEELFF. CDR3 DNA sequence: TGTGCCAGCAGTGAAATAGCGACAGGGGGCTGGGAAGAACTGTTTTTT.

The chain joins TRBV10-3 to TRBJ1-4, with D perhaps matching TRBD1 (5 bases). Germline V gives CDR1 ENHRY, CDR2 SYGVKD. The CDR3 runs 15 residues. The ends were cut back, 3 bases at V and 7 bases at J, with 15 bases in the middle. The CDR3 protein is CAISDGGTSLEKLFF. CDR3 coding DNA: TGTGCCATCAGTGATGGTGGGACGAGCCTTGAAAAACTGTTTTTT.

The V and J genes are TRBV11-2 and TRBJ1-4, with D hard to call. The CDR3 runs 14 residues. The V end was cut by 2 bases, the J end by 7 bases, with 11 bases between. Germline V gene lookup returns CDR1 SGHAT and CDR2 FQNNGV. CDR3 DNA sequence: TGTGCCAGCAGCTTATCTGGGTGGAGTGAAAAACTGTTTTTT. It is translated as CASSLSGWSEKLFF.

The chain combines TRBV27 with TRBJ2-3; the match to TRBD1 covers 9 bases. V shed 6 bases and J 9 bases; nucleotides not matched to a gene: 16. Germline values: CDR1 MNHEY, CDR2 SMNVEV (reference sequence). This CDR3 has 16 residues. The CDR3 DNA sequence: TGTGCCAGCAGAAAAATAGGGACAGGGCCGAAGGGAACGCAGTATTTT. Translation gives CASRKIGTGPKGTQYF.

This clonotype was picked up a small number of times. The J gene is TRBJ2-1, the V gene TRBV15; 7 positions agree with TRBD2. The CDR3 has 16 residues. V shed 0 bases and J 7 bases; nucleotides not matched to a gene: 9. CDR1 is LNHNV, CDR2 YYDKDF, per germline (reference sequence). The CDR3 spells CATSRDVREGQNEQFF. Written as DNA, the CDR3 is TGTGCCACCAGCAGAGATGTGAGGGAGGGCCAAAATGAGCAGTTCTTC.

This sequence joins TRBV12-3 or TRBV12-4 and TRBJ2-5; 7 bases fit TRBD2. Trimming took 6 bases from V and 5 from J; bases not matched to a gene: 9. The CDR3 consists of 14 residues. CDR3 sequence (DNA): TGTGCCAGCAGCTCTTTGCGGGAGACTGAGACCCAGTACTTC. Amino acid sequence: CASSSLRETETQYF.